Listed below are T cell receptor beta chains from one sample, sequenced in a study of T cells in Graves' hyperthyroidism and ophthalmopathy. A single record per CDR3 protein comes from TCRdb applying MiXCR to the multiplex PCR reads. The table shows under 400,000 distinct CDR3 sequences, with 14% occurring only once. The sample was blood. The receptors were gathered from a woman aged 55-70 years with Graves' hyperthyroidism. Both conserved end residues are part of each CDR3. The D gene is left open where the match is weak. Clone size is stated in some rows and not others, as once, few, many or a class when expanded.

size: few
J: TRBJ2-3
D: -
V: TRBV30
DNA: TGTGCCTGGAGTCCTTGGACTAACAGGGGAGAGGCGACAGATACGCAGTATTTT
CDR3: CAWSPWTNRGEATDTQYF

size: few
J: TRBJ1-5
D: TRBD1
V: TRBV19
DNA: TGTGCCAGTAGTATAGGTTTAGGACAGGGGGGCAATCAGCCCCAGCATTTT
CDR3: CASSIGLGQGGNQPQHF

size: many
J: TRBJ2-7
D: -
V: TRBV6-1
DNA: TGTGCCAGCAGTGCCCCAAGGGGAGCGCTTAGGAACGAGCAGTACTTC
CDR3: CASSAPRGALRNEQYF

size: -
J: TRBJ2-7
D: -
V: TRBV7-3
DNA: TGTGCCAGCAGCTTATCACAGGGCGGCGAGCAGTACTTC
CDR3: CASSLSQGGEQYF

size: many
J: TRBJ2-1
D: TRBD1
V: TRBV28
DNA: TGTGCCAGCAGCCCGGACAGGGGCAATGAGCAGTTCTTC
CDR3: CASSPDRGNEQFF

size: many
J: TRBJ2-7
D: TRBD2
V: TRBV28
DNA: TGTGCCAGCAGTTTTCAGCGGGGCTCCTACGAGCAGTACTTC
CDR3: CASSFQRGSYEQYF

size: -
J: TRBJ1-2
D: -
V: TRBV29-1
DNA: TGCAGCGTTTCAAAGGGCGGGTATGGCTACACCTTC
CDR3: CSVSKGGYGYTF

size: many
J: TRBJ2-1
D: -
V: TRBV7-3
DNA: TGTGCCAGCAGGTCTCGGGACTCTGATGGGGATGAGCAGTTCTTC
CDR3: CASRSRDSDGDEQFF

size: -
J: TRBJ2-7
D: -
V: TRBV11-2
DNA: TGTGCCAGCAGCTTATCGACGCTTGACGACGAGCAGTACTTC
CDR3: CASSLSTLDDEQYF

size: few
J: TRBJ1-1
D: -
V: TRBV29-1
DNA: TGCAGCGTTGTTATTCTCGGTGGTAGAATGAACACTGAAGCTTTCTTT
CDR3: CSVVILGGRMNTEAFF

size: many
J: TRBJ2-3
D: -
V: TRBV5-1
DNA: TGCGCCAGCAGCTTGTCGACTAACACAGATACGCAGTATTTT
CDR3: CASSLSTNTDTQYF

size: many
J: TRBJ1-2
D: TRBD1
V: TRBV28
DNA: TGTGCCAGCAGCCCCGGGACAGGGAGGAACTATGGCTACACCTTC
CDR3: CASSPGTGRNYGYTF

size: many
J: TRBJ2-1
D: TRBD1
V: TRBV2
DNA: TGTGCCAGCGGGGGGACAGGGGTCTACAATGAGCAGTTCTTC
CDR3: CASGGTGVYNEQFF

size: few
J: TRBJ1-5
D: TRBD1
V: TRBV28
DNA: TGTGCCAGCAGTTCTGGACAGGGGCTGGTCAATCAGCCCCAGCATTTT
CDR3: CASSSGQGLVNQPQHF

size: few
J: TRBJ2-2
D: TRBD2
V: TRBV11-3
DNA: TGTGCCAGCAGCTTATTCGGGGGGGCATCGAACGCCGGGGAGCTGTTTTTT
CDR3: CASSLFGGASNAGELFF

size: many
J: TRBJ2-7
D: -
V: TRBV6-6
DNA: TGTGCCAGCAGTTACTCGACGCGGGGCTCCTACGAGCAGTACTTC
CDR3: CASSYSTRGSYEQYF

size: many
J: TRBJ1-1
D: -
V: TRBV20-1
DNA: TGCAGTGCTAGGACATTCTCCCTGAAATCTGGAGCTTTCTTT
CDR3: CSARTFSLKSGAFF

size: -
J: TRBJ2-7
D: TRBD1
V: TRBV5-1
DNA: TGCGCCAGCAGCCACGGACAGGGAACCTACGAGCAGTACTTC
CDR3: CASSHGQGTYEQYF

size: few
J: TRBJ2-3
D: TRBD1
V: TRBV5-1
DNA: TGCGCCAGTCAACAGGGGGCCGGGACCACAGATACGCAGTATTTT
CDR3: CASQQGAGTTDTQYF

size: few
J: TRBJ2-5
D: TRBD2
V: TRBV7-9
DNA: TGTGCCAGCAGCGAACCGGGCGGGAGTCAAGAGACCCAGTACTTC
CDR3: CASSEPGGSQETQYF

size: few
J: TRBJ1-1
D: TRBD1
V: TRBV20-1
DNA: TGCAGTGCTGGACAGGGGGAAACTGAAGCTTTCTTT
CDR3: CSAGQGETEAFF

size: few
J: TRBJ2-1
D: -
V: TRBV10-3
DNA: TGTGCCATCAGTGAGTCAGTAGCGGTCGATGAGCAGTTCTTC
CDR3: CAISESVAVDEQFF

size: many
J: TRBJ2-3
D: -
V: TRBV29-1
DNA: TGCAGCGTTGTAGTCGGGGAATTGGGCACAGATACGCAGTATTTT
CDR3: CSVVVGELGTDTQYF

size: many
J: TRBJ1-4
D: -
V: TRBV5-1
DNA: TGCGCCAGCAGCGACCCAGAGGGGTCTGGTGAAAAACTGTTTTTT
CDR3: CASSDPEGSGEKLFF

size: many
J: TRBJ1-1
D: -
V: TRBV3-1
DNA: TGTGCCAGCAGCCAAGATGGTAGGGGATCGGACACTGAAGCTTTCTTT
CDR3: CASSQDGRGSDTEAFF

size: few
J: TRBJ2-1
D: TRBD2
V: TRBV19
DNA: TGTGCCAGTAGTATAGGCCTAGCGGGTAACAATGAGCAGTTCTTC
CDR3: CASSIGLAGNNEQFF